This T cell receptor beta chain was captured in a study of shared clonotypes between healthy human individuals. Study conclusions and caveats: Donor scarcity curtailed the genetic and exposure-history diversity represented herein.

CD8 cells regarded as naive lacked CD45RO, were positively chosen for CCR7, and omitted terminally differentiated effector memory CD45RA+ cells. For this clone: Its target is unknown.

This table comes from immunoSEQ multiplex PCR, and its TCRdb copy is limited to in-frame clones, with some not included. The table records around 2,000,000 clones, 85% to 95% of them present only once. This TCR derives from a young man in good health. Some clones in this sample may be carry-over from other donors' samples. Sequenced material: naive CD8+ T cells from PBMCs.

CDR3 region: CASSQDVAGVGTDTQYF. The DNA of the CDR3 is TGTGCCAGCAGCCAAGATGTAGCGGGAGTGGGCACAGATACGCAGTATTTT. V usage is TRBV14 and J usage is TRBJ2-3; TRBD2 agrees at 9 bases. This CDR3 region has 17 residues. Trimming cost V 0 bases and J 1 base; bases outside gene matches: 5. The germline V gene has CDR1 SGHDN and CDR2 FVKESK.